The present TCR beta chain was sequenced within a study of blood T cell repertoires in COVID-19. Study information: The United States, Italy and Spain were the sources of the acute and convalescent COVID-19 samples. PBMCs, B-cell-depleted T cells, or T cells provided the cDNA or gDNA that made up the material.

Authors' analysis steps: Scientists estimated how many nucleated cells there were by amplifying reference gene primers. Generated by immunoSEQ multiplex PCR, the TCRdb table keeps only in-frame clones and is missing some. The V and J calls and clone size were taken over from that table, and D and trimming were inferred from the DNA. The top ten clones hold 35% to 40% of a sample with nearly 80,000 clones, roughly 80% of them seen once. The CDR3 is 15 residues long. Germline lookup yields CDR1 SGHDT and CDR2 YYEEEE. Trimming cost V 4 bases and J 3 bases; bases outside gene matches: 6. Sequencing was performed on peripheral blood. The gene calls are TRBV5-6 and TRBJ2-1; 8 nucleotides agree with TRBD2. The origin of this receptor is a woman between 65 and 79 years old with acute or convalescent COVID-19. In nucleotides, the CDR3 is TGTGCCAGCAGCGAGGCCGGGACTAGCTACAATGAGCAGTTCTTC. It translates to CASSEAGTSYNEQFF.